This T cell receptor (beta chain) was sequenced during a study of identical twins. One entry per CDR3 protein results from TCRdb running MiXCR on the 5' RACE reads. The sample consists of about 690,000 distinct CDR3 sequences, approximately 6% of them appearing once. Material: naive T cells sorted from blood. This sequence originates from a man younger than 35 in good health.

The DNA for the CDR3 is TGTGCCAGCAGCCGTGTAGGTTCCGGTTATGGCTACACCTTC. Its protein is CASSRVGSGYGYTF. The chain uses TRBV12-3 or TRBV12-4 and TRBJ1-2; D uncertain. V lost 6 bases and J lost 5, with 16 bases in between. This CDR3 has 14 amino acids.